Listed below are T cell receptor beta chains from one sample, sequenced in a study of blood T cell repertoires in COVID-19. Produced via immunoSEQ multiplex PCR; TCRdb's table is partial and in-frame only. Of 200,000 to 250,000 clones listed, about nine tenths were seen once; the top ten hold roughly 12%. The sample consisted of peripheral blood. The receptors originated from a man in his fifties or sixties with COVID-19, enrolled during active disease. Each CDR3 is given with its conserved first and last residue. Fields, in order: J gene, clone size, D gene, V gene, CDR3 DNA, CDR3 protein. D genes are given only for firm matches. Size is stated for part of the rows, as once, few or many counts, or as a class when the clone is expanded.

J: TRBJ2-2
size: .
D: .
V: TRBV27
DNA: TGTGCCAGCAGTCTTAGAGGGTCAAAAACCGGGGAGCTGTTTTTT
CDR3: CASSLRGSKTGELFF

J: TRBJ2-1
size: .
D: TRBD2
V: TRBV10-3
DNA: TGTGCCATCAGGCCGACTAGCGGGAGTCTGGTTGAGCAGTTCTTC
CDR3: CAIRPTSGSLVEQFF

J: TRBJ1-1
size: .
D: .
V: TRBV21-1
DNA: TGTGCCAGCAGCAAAGCCCCCCGGGGAGGGGTCGGCACTGAAGCTTTCTTT
CDR3: CASSKAPRGGVGTEAFF

J: TRBJ2-7
size: .
D: TRBD2
V: TRBV18
DNA: TGTGCCAGCTCACCACCGGGGGGGACCAGCACGTCAGAGCAGTACTTC
CDR3: CASSPPGGTSTSEQYF

J: TRBJ2-3
size: .
D: .
V: TRBV9
DNA: TGTGCCAGCAAGAAGGGAGAGAGGACAGATACGCAGTATTTT
CDR3: CASKKGERTDTQYF

J: TRBJ2-2
size: few
D: TRBD2
V: TRBV27
DNA: TGTGCCAGCAGTGTGATACTGCTAGCGGGAGGGGAAACCGGGGAGCTGTTTTTT
CDR3: CASSVILLAGGETGELFF

J: TRBJ1-5
size: .
D: .
V: TRBV10-3
DNA: TGTGCCATCAGTCCTTCGGGGGACGACAATCAGCCCCAGCATTTT
CDR3: CAISPSGDDNQPQHF

J: TRBJ2-3
size: .
D: TRBD2
V: TRBV7-3
DNA: TGTGCCAGCAGCTTAGGGACTAGCAGTAGCACAGATACGCAGTATTTT
CDR3: CASSLGTSSSTDTQYF

J: TRBJ1-1
size: .
D: .
V: TRBV6-5
DNA: TGTGCCAGCAGTTTCCAGGGGTCGGACACTGAAGCTTTCTTT
CDR3: CASSFQGSDTEAFF

J: TRBJ1-3
size: .
D: .
V: TRBV4-1
DNA: TGCGCCAGCAGCCCTCTTCCCTCTGGAAACACCATATATTTT
CDR3: CASSPLPSGNTIYF

J: TRBJ2-7
size: .
D: .
V: TRBV6-2/TRBV6-3
DNA: TGTGCCAGCAGTCTAGCGAATTCCTACGAGCAGTACTTC
CDR3: CASSLANSYEQYF

J: TRBJ1-2
size: .
D: .
V: TRBV19
DNA: TGTGCCAGTAGTATAGAGCGGGACTATGGCTACACCTTC
CDR3: CASSIERDYGYTF

J: TRBJ1-4
size: .
D: TRBD1
V: TRBV5-1
DNA: TGCGCCAGCAGCCCCGGGACAGGGGGAGGACGGGAAAAACTGTTTTTT
CDR3: CASSPGTGGGREKLFF

J: TRBJ2-7
size: .
D: .
V: TRBV2
DNA: TGTGCCAGCAGCGCCGGAGGCCTCTCCCACGAGCAGTACTTC
CDR3: CASSAGGLSHEQYF

J: TRBJ2-1
size: .
D: TRBD2
V: TRBV11-1
DNA: TGTGCCAGCACCACCCAGCGGGAGGAGAGATACAATGAGCAGTTCTTC
CDR3: CASTTQREERYNEQFF